This TCR beta chain was recovered during a study of blood T cells in healthy people across ages. Study-wide results and limits: A roughly linear age-dependent decrease characterized TCR beta diversity per million T cells. Whereas aged donors had fewer naive CD4+ cells, long-lived donors had more of them and higher diversity.

Aged roughly 6 to 95, donors were systemically healthy Caucasians from Russia. Each donor had about 9.6 milliliters of peripheral blood drawn. This clonotype was detected only a few times. Its antigen remains unknown. A second roughly 6 to 11 cycle PCR used barcoded and J-beta primers. Each CDR3 protein gets one entry after TCRdb re-called the 5' RACE reads with MiXCR. This table has approximately 800,000 distinct CDR3 sequences, about 36% appearing once. The CDR3 has 13 residues. V gave up 3 bases and J gave up 13 bases, with 14 bases separating them. Germline CDR1 SGHDT, CDR2 YYEEEE. The chain recombines TRBV5-6 with TRBJ1-6; D remains unclear. Sequences were obtained from blood. This receptor was identified in a man aged 18 to 29 in good health. CDR3 sequence (DNA): TGTGCCAGCAGCTCGGGCCAGGTTTTTCCCCTCCACTTT. Its protein is CASSSGQVFPLHF. Based on the CDR3 plus reference TRBV5-6 and TRBJ1-6, the full variable domain is DAGVTQSPTHLIKTRGQQVTLRCSPKSGHDTVSWYQQALGQGPQFIFQYYEEEERQRGNFPDRFSGHQFPNYSSELNVNALLLGDSALYLCASSSGQVFPLHFGNGTRLTVT.